Each of the 23 T cell receptor beta chains below was sequenced from the same sample in a study of Ad26.COV2.S vaccination and SARS-CoV-2 variants. The treatment is: roughly 19 received Ad26.COV2.S at low or high dose, single or two shots; about five received placebo; per-sample allocation not given. Sampling happened 63 days after the first vaccine or placebo injection. Sequenced by immunoSEQ multiplex PCR; TCRdb stores in-frame clones only, minus some. The data show about 350,000 clones, about nine tenths seen once. The sequencing here drew on peripheral blood, taken in a trial of Ad26.COV2.S vaccine versus placebo. These TCRs come from a person aged 18 to 59 who received the Ad26.COV2.S COVID-19 vaccine or a placebo.

The V call is TRBV29-1, the J call TRBJ2-7; 7 bases map to TRBD1. Germline V CDR1 and CDR2: SQVTM, ANQGSEA. Trimming cost V 6 bases and J 5 bases; bases outside gene matches: 13. CDR3 length: 14 amino acids. The CDR3 nucleotides read TGCAGCGTAACCCCCCCGGGACAGAGCAACGAGCAGTACTTC. Protein product: CSVTPPGQSNEQYF.

In this sample, this clone turned up a few times. The chain is built from TRBV12-5 and TRBJ1-1; possibly TRBD1 for D (5 bases). Per the germline V gene, CDR1 is LGHNT and CDR2 is FRNRAP. The CDR3 runs 16 residues. Trimming pared 0 bases from V and 4 bases from J, leaving 15 bases between. This chain's CDR3 is CASGLVRNRKVTEAFF. CDR3 DNA: TGTGCTAGTGGTTTGGTACGTAACAGGAAAGTCACTGAAGCTTTCTTT.

V and J are TRBV5-1 and TRBJ2-2, with 7 bases lining up with TRBD1. The CDR3 loop spans 14 amino acids. From germline, CDR1 is SGHRS and CDR2 YFSETQ. The ends lost 5 bases at V and 10 bases at J; junction bases unmatched: 11. The CDR3 DNA sequence: TGCGCCAGCAGAGGACAGGTAGTGAAAGAGGAGCTGTTTTTT. Protein: CASRGQVVKEELFF.

This rearrangement joins TRBV19 to TRBJ2-7, with D perhaps matching TRBD1 (5 bases). Germline V CDR1 and CDR2: LNHDA, SQIVND (reference sequence). Trimming removed 3 bases from V and 0 bases from J, with 15 bases in between. The CDR3 consists of 16 residues. The CDR3 coding sequence is TGTGCCAGTAGTATCCCTTCAGGGAAAGGCTCCTACGAGCAGTACTTC. This translates into CASSIPSGKGSYEQYF.

Turning to this clone: Different DNA sequences within this sample yield the same CDR3. The rearrangement joins TRBV5-1 to TRBJ1-1; 8 bases are a match to TRBD1. Germline CDR1 SGHRS, CDR2 YFSETQ. Trimming took 5 bases from V and 1 from J; bases not matched to a gene: 4. The CDR3 runs to 14 residues. CDR3 DNA: TGCGCCAGCAGTCTTACAGGGGGGAACACTGAAGCTTTCTTT. This translates into CASSLTGGNTEAFF.

There are a few counts of this clone. V usage is TRBV23-1 and J usage is TRBJ1-3; no clear D. TRBV23-1 is filed as an ORF, its function uncertain. CDR3 length equals 19 residues. V dropped 2 bases and J dropped 0 bases, with 20 bases sitting between them. CDR3 nucleotides: TGCGCCAGCAGTCAAGACCGGGTCATATTCCCTTACTCTGGAAACACCATATATTTT. Its protein product is CASSQDRVIFPYSGNTIYF.

This clone was seen a handful of times. This chain links TRBV6-6 with TRBJ1-6; a weak D match, TRBD1 (5 bases). CDR1 is MNHNY, CDR2 SVGAGI, per germline (reference sequence). Between the trimmed V and J ends, which lost 0 bases and 7 bases, there was a span of 10 bases. The CDR3 length is 15 residues. CDR3 residues: CASSYSRDWNSPLHF. CDR3 DNA sequence: TGTGCCAGCAGTTACTCCCGGGACTGGAATTCACCCCTCCACTTT.

The gene calls are TRBV6-6 and TRBJ2-5, with D perhaps matching TRBD2 (6 bases). The germline CDR1 and CDR2 sequences are MNHNY and SVGAGI (reference sequence). There are 17 residues in the CDR3. V was cut by 5 bases and J by 0 bases, with 19 bases left in between. DNA of the CDR3: TGTGCCAGCAGTCCGGGACTTCGAGGGAAGTACCAAGAGACCCAGTACTTC. Amino acid sequence: CASSPGLRGKYQETQYF.

This chain joins TRBV7-2 and TRBJ1-1; D is possibly TRBD1 (6 bases). This CDR3 is 17 amino acids long. Germline loops: CDR1 SGHTA, CDR2 FQGNSA. V was pared by 0 bases and J by 4 bases, with 18 bases between. The CDR3 coding sequence is TGTGCCAGCAGCTTAGCGACTGGAGTCGTACAGGGCACTGAAGCTTTCTTT. It is translated as CASSLATGVVQGTEAFF.

The chain joins TRBV29-1 to TRBJ1-1; 10 bases agree with TRBD1. Germline CDR1 is SQVTM and CDR2 is ANQGSEA. The CDR3 loop spans 13 amino acids. V trimming: 6 bases; J trimming: 4 bases; junction bases outside the gene matches: 5. CDR3: CSVRTGGVTEAFF. In DNA, the CDR3 is TGCAGCGTAAGGACAGGGGGAGTCACTGAAGCTTTCTTT.

The CDR3 sequence: CATSRTGGEKLFF. For the CDR3, the DNA is TGTGCCACCAGCCGGACAGGGGGTGAAAAACTGTTTTTT. The chain employs TRBV15 and TRBJ1-4; the match to TRBD1 covers 10 bases. J gave up 7 bases and V 5 bases, and 1 base lay outside the gene matches. The CDR3 extends over 13 amino acids. Germline V CDR1 and CDR2: LNHNV, YYDKDF (reference sequence).

The chain has TRBV15 and TRBJ1-2, with 7 bases identical to TRBD1. This CDR3 is 13 amino acids long. The J segment lost 7 bases and the V segment lost 7 bases, leaving 9 bases of the junction unmatched. Germline CDR1 reads LNHNV; CDR2 reads YYDKDF (reference sequence). This chain's CDR3 is CATTLVAGGGYTF. The CDR3 DNA follows: TGTGCCACCACGCTTGTGGCAGGGGGTGGCTACACCTTC.

This clone has just one count. V and J are TRBV6-6 and TRBJ1-4; a possible D gene is TRBD1 (6 bases). This CDR3 has 13 residues. Trimming stripped 9 bases from V and 6 bases from J, with 14 bases between. Germline CDR1 reads MNHNY; CDR2 reads SVGAGI (reference sequence). CDR3 loop: CASGEQGYEKLFF. CDR3 sequence (DNA): TGTGCCAGTGGAGAGCAGGGGTATGAAAAACTGTTTTTT.

This clone appeared a few times. The chain recombines TRBV6-1 with TRBJ1-6, with D possibly matching TRBD1 (6 bases). V gave up 0 bases and J gave up 10 bases, with 13 bases separating them. The CDR3 length is 15 residues. Per the germline V gene, CDR1 is MNHNS and CDR2 is SASEGT. CDR3: CASSEAARGRSPLHF. In DNA, the CDR3 is TGTGCCAGCAGTGAAGCGGCCAGGGGAAGATCACCCCTCCACTTT.

About this clone itself: Within the sample, other DNA sequences also encode this same CDR3. The rearrangement uses TRBV7-2 and TRBJ1-5; D gene uncertain. Trimming took 4 bases from V and 2 from J, leaving 6 bases between them. Looked up from germline, CDR1 is SGHTA and CDR2 is FQGNSA. CDR3 size: 13 residues. CDR3: CASSSRGNQPQHF. The CDR3 region has the DNA TGTGCCAGCAGCTCGAGAGGCAATCAGCCCCAGCATTTT.

The rearrangement uses TRBV7-9 and TRBJ2-7; tentative D call: TRBD1 (6 bases). The ends were cut back, 1 base at V and 6 bases at J, with 7 bases in the middle. This CDR3 has 12 amino acids. CDR1 is SEHNR, CDR2 FQNEAQ, per germline (reference sequence). CDR3 protein: CASSLGGREQYF. CDR3 in DNA: TGTGCCAGCAGCTTAGGGGGGCGCGAGCAGTACTTC.

V usage is TRBV3-1 (or the pseudogene TRBV3-2) and J usage is TRBJ2-1; 10 bases align to TRBD2. This CDR3 is 19 amino acids long. Losses at the gene ends were 0 bases for V and 4 bases for J; bases not matched to a gene: 12. Germline CDR1 reads LGHDT; CDR2 reads YNNKEL (reference sequence). The CDR3 DNA follows: TGTGCCAGCAGCCAAGATCTGTATAGCCTAGCGGGGGTTTACAATGAGCAGTTCTTC. It codes for CASSQDLYSLAGVYNEQFF.

The table lists this clone with a few counts. The chain uses TRBV4-2 and TRBJ1-5; D possibly corresponds to TRBD1 (5 bases). Germline CDR1 is LGHNA and CDR2 is YNFKEQ. The ends were cut back, 9 bases at V and 0 bases at J, with 15 bases in the middle. CDR3 length: 15 amino acids. The CDR3 DNA reads TGTGCCAGTCGCGAGTCAGGGACTAGCAATCAGCCCCAGCATTTT. Translation gives CASRESGTSNQPQHF.

The V and J genes are TRBV3-1 (or the pseudogene TRBV3-2) and TRBJ1-2, with TRBD1 as a possible D gene (6 bases). The germline V and J ends were trimmed by 1 base and 6 bases, with 24 bases remaining between them. Germline CDR1 and CDR2: LGHDT and YNNKEL (reference sequence). The CDR3 loop spans 18 amino acids. The CDR3 loop is CASSQGWNRVLSKDGYTF. CDR3 coding DNA: TGTGCCAGCAGCCAAGGGTGGAACAGGGTCCTTTCCAAGGATGGCTACACCTTC.

Here the CDR3 reads CASSQRRGAGEQFF. DNA for the CDR3: TGTGCCAGCAGCCAGCGGCGGGGGGCGGGTGAGCAGTTCTTC. The chain uses TRBV11-3 and TRBJ2-1, with 8 bases fitting TRBD2. After removal of 5 bases from V and 9 bases from J, the junction contained 9 bases not matched to a gene. Germline CDR1 reads SGHNT; CDR2 reads YENEEA. This CDR3 has 14 amino acids. Combining the CDR3 with reference TRBV11-3 and TRBJ2-1 gives the whole variable domain EAGVVQSPRYKIIEKKQPVAFWCNPISGHNTLYWYLQNLGQGPELLIRYENEEAVDDSQLPKDRFSAERLKGVDSTLKIQPAELGDSAVYLCASSQRRGAGEQFFGPGTRLTVL.

V and J are TRBV6-2 or TRBV6-3 and TRBJ2-7, with D perhaps being TRBD1 or TRBD2 (5 bases each). Per germline, CDR1 MNHEY and CDR2 SVGEGT. The CDR3 length is 14 residues. Trimming took off 5 bases at V and 3 bases at J, with 14 bases between the two ends. The CDR3 loop is CASSQHRDGYEQYF. The CDR3 region has the DNA TGTGCCAGCAGTCAACACCGGGACGGCTACGAGCAGTACTTC.

The chain employs TRBV9 and TRBJ1-6; TRBD1 might be the D (5 bases). The V end was cut by 3 bases, the J end by 8 bases, with 15 bases between. The CDR3 contains 15 residues. Germline lookup yields CDR1 SGDLS and CDR2 YYNGEE. DNA of the CDR3: TGTGCCAGCAGCGCCAAGGTCCAGGGCGATTCACCCCTCCACTTT. Protein product: CASSAKVQGDSPLHF.

The chain has TRBV14 and TRBJ1-4, with D uncertain. Germline V gene data show CDR1 as SGHDN and CDR2 as FVKESK. This CDR3 is 13 amino acids long. V was shortened by 0 bases and J by 5 bases, with 4 bases between the two germline ends. In DNA form, the CDR3 reads TGTGCCAGCAGCCAAGATACAAATGAAAAACTGTTTTTT. Translation: CASSQDTNEKLFF.